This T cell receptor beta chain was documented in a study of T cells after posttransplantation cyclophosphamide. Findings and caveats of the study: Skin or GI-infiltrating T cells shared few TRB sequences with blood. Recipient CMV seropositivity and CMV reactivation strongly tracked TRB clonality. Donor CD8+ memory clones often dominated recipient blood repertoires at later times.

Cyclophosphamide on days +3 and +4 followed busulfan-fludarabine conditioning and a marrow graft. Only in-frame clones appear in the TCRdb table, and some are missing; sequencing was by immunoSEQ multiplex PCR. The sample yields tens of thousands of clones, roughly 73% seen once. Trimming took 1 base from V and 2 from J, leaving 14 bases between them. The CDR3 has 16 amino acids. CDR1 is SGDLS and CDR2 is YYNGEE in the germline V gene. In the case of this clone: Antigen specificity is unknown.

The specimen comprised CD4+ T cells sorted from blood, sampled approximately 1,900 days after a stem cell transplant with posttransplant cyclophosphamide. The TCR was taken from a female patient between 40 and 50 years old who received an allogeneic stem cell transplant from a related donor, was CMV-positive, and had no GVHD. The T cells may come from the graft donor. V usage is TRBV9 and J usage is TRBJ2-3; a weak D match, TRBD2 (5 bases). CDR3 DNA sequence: TGTGCCAGCAGCGTACTCGGCGGGCCTTACACAGATACGCAGTATTTT. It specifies CASSVLGGPYTDTQYF.